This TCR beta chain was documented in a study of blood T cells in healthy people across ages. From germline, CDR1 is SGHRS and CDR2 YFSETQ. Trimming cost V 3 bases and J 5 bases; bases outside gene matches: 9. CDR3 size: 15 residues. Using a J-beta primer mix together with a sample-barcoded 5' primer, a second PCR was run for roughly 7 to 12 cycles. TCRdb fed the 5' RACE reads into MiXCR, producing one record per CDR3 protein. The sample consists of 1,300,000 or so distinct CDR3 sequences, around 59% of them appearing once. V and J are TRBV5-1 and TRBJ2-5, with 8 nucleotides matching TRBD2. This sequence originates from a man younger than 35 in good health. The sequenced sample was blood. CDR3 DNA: TGCGCCAGCAGCTCGGGTACTAGCGGACACGAGACCCAGTACTTC. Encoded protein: CASSSGTSGHETQYF.